The 3 T cell receptor beta chains listed next were all sequenced from one sample in a study of monozygotic twins with inflammatory bowel disease. TCRdb re-called the 5' RACE reads; one entry per CDR3 protein, DNA not given. Its listing shows approximately 400,000 distinct CDR3 sequences. Source material: blood. These receptors were taken from a human donor with ulcerative colitis or Crohn's disease, or a healthy co-twin of an affected twin (not recorded which).

J is TRBJ1-5 and V is TRBV5-5; with no DNA, the TCRdb D assignment of TRBD1 cannot be verified. CDR1 is SGHKS and CDR2 is YYEKEE in the germline V gene (reference sequence). The CDR3 has 16 amino acids. The CDR3 loop reads CASSPDPYNSNQPQHF.

This rearrangement joins TRBV18 to TRBJ2-3. Germline V gene data show CDR1 as KGHSH and CDR2 as LQKENI. The CDR3 extends over 15 amino acids. The CDR3 sequence: CASSPKIGGTDTQYF. Full variable domain (rest looked up from reference TRBV18 and TRBJ2-3): NAGVMQNPRHLVRRRGQEARLRCSPMKGHSHVYWYRQLPEEGLKFMVYLQKENIIDESGMPKERFSAEFPKEGPSILRIQQVVRGDSAAYFCASSPKIGGTDTQYFGPGTRLTVL.

The CDR3 sequence is CASSLAKDRVTYNEQFF. V usage is TRBV5-1 and J usage is TRBJ2-1; there is no DNA to check the TCRdb D call of TRBD1. This CDR3 is built from 17 residues. Germline loops: CDR1 SGHRS, CDR2 YFSETQ.